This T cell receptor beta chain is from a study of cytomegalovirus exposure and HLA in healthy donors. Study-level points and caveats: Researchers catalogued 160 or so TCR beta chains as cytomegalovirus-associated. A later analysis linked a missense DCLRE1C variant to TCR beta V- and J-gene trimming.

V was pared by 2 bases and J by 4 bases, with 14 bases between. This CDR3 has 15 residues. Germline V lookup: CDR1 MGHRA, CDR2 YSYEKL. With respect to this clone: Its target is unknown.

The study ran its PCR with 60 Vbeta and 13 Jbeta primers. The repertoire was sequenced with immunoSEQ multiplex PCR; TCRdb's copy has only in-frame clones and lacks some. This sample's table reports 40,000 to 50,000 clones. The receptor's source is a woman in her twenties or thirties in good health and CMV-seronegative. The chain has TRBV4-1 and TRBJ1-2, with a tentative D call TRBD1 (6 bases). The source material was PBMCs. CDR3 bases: TGCGCCAGCAGCCAACTCGGGACAACGATCTATGGCTACACCTTC. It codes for CASSQLGTTIYGYTF.